One sample yielded the 18 T cell receptor beta chains listed below, sequenced in a study of OX40 agonist ivuxolimab in advanced cancers. Method: immunoSEQ multiplex PCR; TCRdb's copy keeps in-frame clones and lacks some. The profile shows 65,000 to 90,000 clones, around 89% of them singletons. Sequenced here: CD4+ or CD8+ T cells sorted from blood, sampled in a trial of the OX40 agonist ivuxolimab. The receptors derive from an adult with an advanced solid tumor such as melanoma, head and neck, liver or kidney cancer.

The V gene is TRBV9, the J gene TRBJ2-1; 8 bases are shared with TRBD1. There are 15 residues in the CDR3. The ends lost 0 bases at V and 7 bases at J; junction bases unmatched: 6. CDR1 is SGDLS and CDR2 is YYNGEE in the germline V gene. CDR3 nucleotide sequence: TGTGCCAGCAGCGTAGTTGGACAGGGTGGGAATGAGCAGTTCTTC. It is translated as CASSVVGQGGNEQFF.

The chain joins TRBV6-1 to TRBJ2-7; a weak D match, TRBD1 (5 bases). This CDR3 region has 15 residues. V dropped 2 bases and J dropped 0 bases, with 11 bases sitting between them. CDR1 is MNHNS and CDR2 is SASEGT in the germline V gene. The CDR3 loop is CASSEFPGRSYEQYF. The DNA for the CDR3 is TGTGCCAGCAGTGAATTTCCAGGGCGCTCCTACGAGCAGTACTTC.

The chain couples TRBV21-1 to TRBJ2-7; no DNA check was done on the table's D call, TRBD2. TRBV21-1 is given as a pseudogene. This CDR3 is built from 18 residues. The CDR3 is CASSKRLAGEQNSYEQYF. In DNA form, the CDR3 reads TGTGCCAGCAGCAAAAGGCTAGCGGGAGAGCAAAATTCCTACGAGCAGTACTTC.

The CDR3 DNA reads as TGCGCCAGCAGCTTGGTATTCCCCAATGATGGGTCGCAGTATTTT. Translation: CASSLVFPNDGSQYF. The V gene is TRBV5-1, the J gene TRBJ2-3; no clear D gene. V lost 0 bases, J lost 10 bases, and 18 bases lay in between. Germline loops: CDR1 SGHRS, CDR2 YFSETQ. CDR3 length equals 15 residues.

The CDR3 protein is CASSESGWGSGNTIYF. Here the CDR3 DNA reads TGTGCCAGCAGTGAATCGGGCTGGGGCTCTGGAAACACCATATATTTT. The chain has TRBV25-1 and TRBJ1-3; D unresolved. V was shortened by 1 base and J by 0 bases, with 10 bases between the two germline ends. Germline values: CDR1 MGHDK, CDR2 SYGVNS. CDR3 length equals 16 residues. The entire variable domain, with the rest obtained from reference TRBV25-1 and TRBJ1-3, is as follows: EADIYQTPRYLVIGTGKKITLECSQTMGHDKMYWYQQDPGMELHLIHYSYGVNSTEKGDLSSESTVSRIRTEHFPLTLESARPSHTSQYLCASSESGWGSGNTIYFGEGSWLTVV.

The chain couples TRBV6-5 to TRBJ1-1; D is undetermined. The CDR3 has 13 residues. The V end lost 1 base, the J end lost 0 bases, and 3 bases lay between the germline ends. CDR1 is MNHEY and CDR2 is SVGAGI in the germline V gene. The CDR3 nucleotides are TGTGCCAGCAGTTACTTTCTGAACACTGAAGCTTTCTTT. Translating it yields CASSYFLNTEAFF.

The count of this clone is one. The chain uses TRBV5-6 and TRBJ2-3, with D hard to call. This CDR3 has 15 amino acids. V lost 5 bases, J lost 4 bases, and 17 bases lay in between. From germline, CDR1 is SGHDT and CDR2 YYEEEE. CDR3 sequence (DNA): TGTGCCAGCAGGTCCCGTCCGGCCCCACCAGATACGCAGTATTTT. This translates into CASRSRPAPPDTQYF.

The chain combines TRBV11-2 with TRBJ2-6; no reliable D call. V lost 1 base to trimming and J lost 2 bases, with 3 bases between them. The CDR3 spans 14 residues. Germline values: CDR1 SGHAT, CDR2 FQNNGV. The CDR3 loop reads CASSLGAGANVLTF. CDR3 bases: TGTGCCAGCAGCTTAGGGGCTGGGGCCAACGTCCTGACTTTC.

The rearrangement joins TRBV11-2 to TRBJ2-7, with 8 bases lining up with TRBD2. The CDR3 is made up of 13 amino acids. The V and J ends lost 2 bases and 6 bases, in that order; junction bases with no gene match: 3. Germline lookup yields CDR1 SGHAT and CDR2 FQNNGV. CDR3 region: CASSLSGRVEQYF. The CDR3 bases are TGTGCCAGCAGCTTAAGCGGGAGAGTCGAGCAGTACTTC.

This chain joins TRBV27 and TRBJ2-5; the match to TRBD2 covers 12 bases. This CDR3 region has 15 residues. V lost 6 bases and J lost 4; bases outside the gene matches: 6. Germline V gives CDR1 MNHEY, CDR2 SMNVEV (reference sequence). The CDR3 loop reads CASSPSGLAGETQYF. The CDR3 DNA follows: TGTGCCAGCAGCCCCTCGGGACTAGCGGGAGAGACCCAGTACTTC.

The rearrangement links TRBV5-1 to TRBJ1-1; D uncertain. CDR1 SGHRS and CDR2 YFSETQ come from the germline V gene. The CDR3 totals 15 residues. Trimming cost V 0 bases and J 0 bases, with 9 bases left between them. The CDR3 here is CASSLVSTLNTEAFF. DNA of the CDR3: TGCGCCAGCAGCTTGGTTTCAACTCTGAACACTGAAGCTTTCTTT.

This clone has more than one count but fewer than ten. The gene calls are TRBV15 and TRBJ2-7, with a possible D match to TRBD2 (5 bases). The V end was cut by 0 bases, the J end by 2 bases, with 11 bases between. The V gene's germline CDR1 is LNHNV and CDR2 YYDKDF (reference sequence). CDR3 length equals 15 residues. The CDR3 nucleotides are TGTGCCACCAGCAGAGATCGTACGGGGACCTACGAGCAGTACTTC. Amino acid sequence: CATSRDRTGTYEQYF.

The rearrangement joins TRBV5-5 to TRBJ2-1; 7 bases fit TRBD2. The CDR3 sequence is 16 residues long. The trim removed 4 bases at V and 0 bases at J, leaving 7 bases unmatched. The germline V gene has CDR1 SGHKS and CDR2 YYEKEE (reference sequence). CDR3 nucleotide sequence: TGTGCCAGCAGCAAAACAGCGGGGAGCTCCTACAATGAGCAGTTCTTC. Translated, it gives CASSKTAGSSYNEQFF.

Of note for this clone: A junction boundary mismatches the germline segment, possibly from a read error. The gene calls are TRBV19 and TRBJ1-5; D perhaps matches TRBD1 (5 bases). This CDR3 is 15 amino acids long. Germline V gene data show CDR1 as LNHDA and CDR2 as SQIVND (reference sequence). The CDR3 region is CASRLTEYSNQPRHF. The CDR3 DNA reads TGTGCCAGTAGGCTGACAGAATATAGCAATCAGCCCCGGCATTTT.

The chain combines TRBV19 with TRBJ2-7; no reliable D call. Germline V gives CDR1 LNHDA, CDR2 SQIVND (reference sequence). V lost 3 bases, J lost 2 bases, and 11 bases lay in between. The CDR3 length is 14 residues. The chain's CDR3 is CASSIREGTYEQYF. Written as DNA, the CDR3 is TGTGCCAGTAGTATTCGCGAAGGGACCTACGAGCAGTACTTC.

The chain combines TRBV9 with TRBJ2-1; 7 nucleotides line up with TRBD1. CDR1 SGDLS and CDR2 YYNGEE come from the germline V gene. Losses at the gene ends were 6 bases for V and 6 bases for J; bases not matched to a gene: 6. The CDR3 runs to 13 residues. CDR3 sequence reads: CASTYGTANEQFF. CDR3 nucleotide sequence: TGTGCCAGCACCTACGGGACAGCCAATGAGCAGTTCTTC. Full variable domain (remainder filled in from reference TRBV9 and TRBJ2-1): DSGVTQTPKHLITATGQRVTLRCSPRSGDLSVYWYQQSLDQGLQFLIQYYNGEERAKGNILERFSAQQFPDLHSELNLSSLELGDSALYFCASTYGTANEQFFGPGTRLTVL.

The DNA of the CDR3 is TGTGCCAGCAGTAACAGGGGATACAATCAGCCCCAGCATTTT. Translated, it gives CASSNRGYNQPQHF. This rearrangement joins TRBV27 to TRBJ1-5; 7 bases fit TRBD1. Germline trimming cut 5 bases from V and 3 bases from J; bases unmatched to any gene: 4. CDR1 and CDR2 from the germline V gene are MNHEY and SMNVEV (reference sequence). The CDR3 covers 14 residues.

The V gene is TRBV5-1, the J gene TRBJ1-1; 7 bases fit TRBD1. This CDR3 has 15 amino acids. J lost 0 bases, V lost 4 bases, and 6 bases had no gene match. Germline V gives CDR1 SGHRS, CDR2 YFSETQ. CDR3 region: CASSTGDSMNTEAFF. CDR3 in DNA: TGCGCCAGCAGCACCGGGGACAGCATGAACACTGAAGCTTTCTTT.